This entry lists 14 T cell receptor beta chains sequenced from one sample in a study of Ad26.COV2.S vaccination and SARS-CoV-2 variants. Here immunoSEQ multiplex PCR was the method, and the copy in TCRdb shows in-frame clones only, minus some. The sample consists of 500,000 or so clones, approximately 89% of them appearing once. As to treatment: around 19 received Ad26.COV2.S at low or high dose, single or two shots; 5 received placebo; per-sample allocation not given. Collection of the samples took place on day 63 after the first injection of vaccine or placebo. The material was peripheral blood, obtained in a trial of Ad26.COV2.S vaccine versus placebo. The receptors shown here come from a person aged 18 to 59 who received the Ad26.COV2.S COVID-19 vaccine or a placebo.

The chain is built from TRBV5-4 and TRBJ1-1, with D perhaps matching TRBD1 (5 bases). The CDR3 is 14 residues long. The V end lost 2 bases, the J end lost 5 bases, and 13 bases lay between the germline ends. Germline assignment: CDR1 SGHNT and CDR2 YYREEE (reference sequence). CDR3 nucleotide sequence: TGTGCCAGCAGCTTACAGGTGGCCGGGACTGAAGCTTTCTTT. It yields the protein CASSLQVAGTEAFF.

V and J are TRBV7-9 and TRBJ1-1; D remains unclear. The CDR3 sequence is 11 residues long. The germline V gene encodes CDR1 SEHNR and CDR2 FQNEAQ (reference sequence). V gave up 3 bases and J gave up 4 bases, with 3 bases separating them. DNA for the CDR3: TGTGCCAGCAGCTTTCTCACTGAAGCTTTCTTT. Protein: CASSFLTEAFF.

The gene calls are TRBV14 and TRBJ2-3, with D perhaps matching TRBD2 (5 bases). Per the germline V gene, CDR1 is SGHDN and CDR2 is FVKESK. Trimming removed 4 bases at V and 2 bases at J, with 10 bases between. The CDR3 has 14 residues. The CDR3: CASSPTGFTDTQYF. The CDR3 DNA follows: TGTGCCAGCAGCCCAACGGGGTTCACAGATACGCAGTATTTT.

The J gene is TRBJ1-2, the V gene TRBV4-3, with D perhaps matching TRBD1 (5 bases). The CDR3 covers 14 residues. V lost 5 bases to trimming and J lost 6 bases, with 16 bases between them. Germline CDR1 reads LGHNA; CDR2 reads YSLEER. In nucleotides, the CDR3 is TGCGCCAGCAGCTCGTGGTCAGGGCGAGATGGCTACACCTTC. Its translation is CASSSWSGRDGYTF.

J is TRBJ2-3 and V is TRBV29-1; D gene uncertain. V was clipped by 5 bases and J by 5 bases, with 11 bases between them. Germline-derived CDR1 and CDR2 are SQVTM and ANQGSEA. The CDR3 consists of 12 residues. This CDR3 reads CSVIRNGDTQYF. CDR3 bases: TGCAGCGTTATTCGAAATGGAGATACGCAGTATTTT.

This clone was recorded at least ten times. The chain is built from TRBV4-3 and TRBJ1-5; possibly TRBD1 for D (5 bases). CDR3 size: 15 residues. Trimming removed 4 bases from V and 2 bases from J, with 12 bases in between. Per germline, CDR1 LGHNA and CDR2 YSLEER. The CDR3 DNA is TGCGCCAGCAGCCGCAGTCTGACAGGCAATCAGCCCCAGCATTTT. It translates to CASSRSLTGNQPQHF.

This clone was recorded once. As DNA, the CDR3 is TGTGCCAGCAGCCTCGCGATTGGCACCGGGGAGCTGTTTTTT. Translated: CASSLAIGTGELFF. The chain has TRBV5-6 and TRBJ2-2; no definite D call. CDR1 and CDR2 from the germline V gene are SGHDT and YYEEEE. Trimming took 4 bases from V and 4 from J, leaving 11 bases between them. The CDR3 has 14 amino acids.

The rearrangement uses TRBV6-2 or TRBV6-3 and TRBJ2-7; 7 bases align to TRBD1. Trimming at V came to 4 bases and at J to 8 bases, leaving 8 bases not matched to a gene. This CDR3 has 13 residues. From germline, CDR1 is MNHEY and CDR2 SVGEGT. CDR3 loop: CASSWDSIHKQYV. The CDR3 region has the DNA TGTGCCAGCAGTTGGGACAGCATTCACAAGCAGTACGTC.

The chain links TRBV2 to TRBJ2-7, with D possibly matching TRBD1 (5 bases). V shed 8 bases and J shed 0 bases, with 11 bases lying between them. The CDR3 sequence is 13 residues long. Germline V gene sequence: CDR1 SNHLY, CDR2 FYNNEI. The CDR3 DNA follows: TGTGCCAGCGGGTCCAGGGTCTCCTACGAGCAGTACTTC. Amino acid sequence: CASGSRVSYEQYF.

The V and J genes are TRBV6-2 or TRBV6-3 and TRBJ1-5, with 10 bases fitting TRBD1. The CDR3 spans 18 residues. The junction had 14 bases not matched to a gene; V was cut back by 5 bases and J by 4 bases. The germline CDR1 and CDR2 sequences are MNHEY and SVGEGT. In DNA, the CDR3 is TGTGCCAGCAGTGCGAACCCTACGACAGGGGGCGGTAATCAGCCCCAGCATTTT. Protein sequence: CASSANPTTGGGNQPQHF.

Only a few counts were recorded for this clone. The CDR3 DNA sequence: TGTGCCAGTAGTCCTGGCCCCTACAATGAGCAGTTCTTC. The encoded protein is CASSPGPYNEQFF. The chain joins TRBV19 to TRBJ2-1; D unclear. This CDR3 contains 13 residues. V was cut by 5 bases and J by 2 bases, with 7 bases left in between. Germline assignment: CDR1 LNHDA and CDR2 SQIVND (reference sequence). Full variable domain (missing parts from reference TRBV19 and TRBJ2-1): DGGITQSPKYLFRKEGQNVTLSCEQNLNHDAMYWYRQDPGQGLRLIYYSQIVNDFQKGDIAEGYSVSREKKESFPLTVTSAQKNPTAFYLCASSPGPYNEQFFGPGTRLTVL.

The chain joins TRBV5-4 to TRBJ1-3; no definite D call. The CDR3 runs 16 residues. V was trimmed by 0 bases and J by 0 bases, leaving 10 bases between them. The V gene's germline CDR1 is SGHNT and CDR2 YYREEE (reference sequence). CDR3 DNA sequence: TGTGCCAGCAGCTTGGTGGCAGCCGGCTCTGGAAACACCATATATTTT. As protein: CASSLVAAGSGNTIYF.

The rearrangement uses TRBV5-4 and TRBJ2-7, with 7 bases matching TRBD2. Germline V CDR1 and CDR2: SGHNT, YYREEE (reference sequence). This CDR3 region has 15 residues. V lost 0 bases and J lost 0; bases outside the gene matches: 3. CDR3 nucleotide sequence: TGTGCCAGCAGCTTGGGTCTAGCGGTCTCCTACGAGCAGTACTTC. Its translation: CASSLGLAVSYEQYF.

The chain links TRBV6-1 to TRBJ1-1; TRBD1 matches 8 bases. V trimming: 5 bases; J trimming: 2 bases; junction bases outside the gene matches: 7. Germline V CDR1 and CDR2: MNHNS, SASEGT. This CDR3 region has 15 residues. CDR3 sequence: CASSWTGILNTEAFF. The CDR3, as DNA: TGTGCCAGCAGTTGGACAGGGATCCTAAACACTGAAGCTTTCTTT.